This record concerns one TCR beta chain sequence. Its antigen remains unidentified. The data were taken from a study of cytomegalovirus exposure and HLA in healthy donors. Across the whole study: Earlier work reported 117 million unique TCR beta sequences from some 170 million T cells. Whole-study results and caveats: Per a prior analysis, the majority of TCR beta V segments were productive roughly 87% or roughly 30% of the time.

Researchers ran the PCR with 60 Vbeta and 13 Jbeta primers. Sequencing used immunoSEQ multiplex PCR; TCRdb keeps in-frame clones, though not all of them. The sample consists of around 190,000 clones, approximately 86% of them appearing once. The CDR3 sequence is 16 residues long. V lost 7 bases to trimming and J lost 0 bases; unmatched junction nucleotides: 9. Looked up from germline, CDR1 is SNHLY and CDR2 is FYNNEI. Nominally healthy donors were sampled, though unrecorded immune exposures were likely. The receptor comes from a woman younger than 35 in good health and CMV-seronegative. The V and J genes are TRBV2 and TRBJ2-4, with TRBD1 matching 7 bases. Sequences were obtained from PBMCs. CDR3 region: CASTGQGGLAKNIQYF. CDR3 DNA: TGTGCCAGCACCGGACAAGGGGGCCTAGCCAAAAACATTCAGTACTTC.